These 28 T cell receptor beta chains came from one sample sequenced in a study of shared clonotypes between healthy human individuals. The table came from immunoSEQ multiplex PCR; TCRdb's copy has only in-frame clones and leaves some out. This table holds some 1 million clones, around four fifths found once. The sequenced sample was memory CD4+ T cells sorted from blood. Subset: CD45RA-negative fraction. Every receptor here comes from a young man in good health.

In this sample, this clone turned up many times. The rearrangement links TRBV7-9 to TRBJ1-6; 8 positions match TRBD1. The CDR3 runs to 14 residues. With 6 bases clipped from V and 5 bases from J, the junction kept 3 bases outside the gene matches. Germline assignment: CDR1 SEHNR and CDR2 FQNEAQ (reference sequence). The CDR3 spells CASRLTGDNSPLHF. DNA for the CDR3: TGTGCCAGCAGGTTGACAGGGGATAATTCACCCCTCCACTTT.

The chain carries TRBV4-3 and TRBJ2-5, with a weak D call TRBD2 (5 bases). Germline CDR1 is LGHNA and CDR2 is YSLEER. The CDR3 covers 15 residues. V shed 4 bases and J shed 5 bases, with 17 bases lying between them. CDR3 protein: CASSRGVGVGETQYF. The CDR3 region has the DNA TGCGCCAGCAGCCGTGGAGTGGGAGTAGGCGAGACCCAGTACTTC.

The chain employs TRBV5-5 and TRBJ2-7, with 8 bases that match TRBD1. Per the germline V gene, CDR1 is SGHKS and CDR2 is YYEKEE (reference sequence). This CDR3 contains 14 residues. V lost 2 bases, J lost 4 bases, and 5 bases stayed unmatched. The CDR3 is CASSFAGGVYEQYF. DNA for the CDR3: TGTGCCAGCAGCTTCGCAGGGGGCGTATACGAGCAGTACTTC.

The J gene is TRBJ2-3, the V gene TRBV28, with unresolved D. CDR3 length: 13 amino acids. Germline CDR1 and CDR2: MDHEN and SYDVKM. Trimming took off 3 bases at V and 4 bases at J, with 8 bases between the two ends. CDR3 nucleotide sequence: TGTGCCAGCAGTTTCAGAACGCCAGATACGCAGTATTTT. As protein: CASSFRTPDTQYF.

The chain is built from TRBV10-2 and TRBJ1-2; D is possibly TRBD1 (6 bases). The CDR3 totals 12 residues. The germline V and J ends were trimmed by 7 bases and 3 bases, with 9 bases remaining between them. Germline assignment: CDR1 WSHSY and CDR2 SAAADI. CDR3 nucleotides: TGCGCCAGCAAAGCAGGGGACTATGGCTACACCTTC. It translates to CASKAGDYGYTF.

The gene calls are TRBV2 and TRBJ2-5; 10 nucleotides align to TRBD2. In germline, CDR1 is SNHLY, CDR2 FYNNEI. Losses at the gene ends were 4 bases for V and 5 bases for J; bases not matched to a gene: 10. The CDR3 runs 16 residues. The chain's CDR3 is CASSVPSGSLGETQYF. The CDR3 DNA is TGTGCCAGCAGTGTTCCTAGCGGGAGTTTAGGGGAGACCCAGTACTTC. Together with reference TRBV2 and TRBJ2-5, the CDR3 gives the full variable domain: EPEVTQTPSHQVTQMGQEVILRCVPISNHLYFYWYRQILGQKVEFLVSFYNNEISEKSEIFDDQFSVERPDGSNFTLKIRSTKLEDSAMYFCASSVPSGSLGETQYFGPGTRLLVL.

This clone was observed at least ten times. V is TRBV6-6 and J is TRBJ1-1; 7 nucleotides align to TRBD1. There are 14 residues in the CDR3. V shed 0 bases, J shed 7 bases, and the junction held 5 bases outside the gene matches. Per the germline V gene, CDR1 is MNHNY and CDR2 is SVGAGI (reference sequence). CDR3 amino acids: CASSYSSGTVEAFF. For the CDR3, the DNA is TGTGCCAGCAGTTACTCGTCCGGGACAGTTGAAGCTTTCTTT.

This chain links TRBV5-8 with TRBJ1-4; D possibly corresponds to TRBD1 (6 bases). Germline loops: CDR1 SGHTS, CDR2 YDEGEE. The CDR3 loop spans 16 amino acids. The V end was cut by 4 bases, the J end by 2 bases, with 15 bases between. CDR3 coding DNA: TGTGCCAGCAGCCAATTCCGACAGGCCACTAATGAAAAACTGTTTTTT. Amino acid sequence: CASSQFRQATNEKLFF.

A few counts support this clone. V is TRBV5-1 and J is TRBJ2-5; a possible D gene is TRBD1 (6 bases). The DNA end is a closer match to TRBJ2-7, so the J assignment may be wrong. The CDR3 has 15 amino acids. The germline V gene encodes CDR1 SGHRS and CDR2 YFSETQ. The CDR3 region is CASSLGATGPYEQYF. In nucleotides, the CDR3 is TGCGCCAGCAGCTTGGGGGCGACAGGACCTTACGAGCAGTACTTC.

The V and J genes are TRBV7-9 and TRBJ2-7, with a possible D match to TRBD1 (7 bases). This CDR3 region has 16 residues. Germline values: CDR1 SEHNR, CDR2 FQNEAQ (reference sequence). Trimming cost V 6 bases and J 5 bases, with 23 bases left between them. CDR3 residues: CASSYTPQGGRNEQYF. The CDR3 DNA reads TGTGCCAGCAGTTACACCCCTCAGGGGGGCAGGAACGAGCAGTACTTC.

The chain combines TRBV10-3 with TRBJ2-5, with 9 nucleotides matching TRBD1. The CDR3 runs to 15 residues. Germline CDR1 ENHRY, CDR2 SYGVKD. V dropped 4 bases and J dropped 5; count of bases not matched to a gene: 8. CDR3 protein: CAISVQQGAWETQYF. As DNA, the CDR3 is TGTGCCATCAGTGTTCAACAGGGGGCTTGGGAGACCCAGTACTTC.

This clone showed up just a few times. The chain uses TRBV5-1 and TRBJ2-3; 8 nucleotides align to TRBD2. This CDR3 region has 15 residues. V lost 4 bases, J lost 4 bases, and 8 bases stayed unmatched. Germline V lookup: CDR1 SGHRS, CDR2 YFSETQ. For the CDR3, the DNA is TGCGCCAGCAGCCCGAGCGGGGGCCCACCAGATACGCAGTATTTT. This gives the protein CASSPSGGPPDTQYF.

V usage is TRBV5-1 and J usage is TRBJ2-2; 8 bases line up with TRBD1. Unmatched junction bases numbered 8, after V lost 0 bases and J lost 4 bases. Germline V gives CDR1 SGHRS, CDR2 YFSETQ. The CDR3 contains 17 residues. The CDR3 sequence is CASSLAGRGPGTGELFF. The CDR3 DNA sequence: TGCGCCAGCAGCTTGGCAGGCAGGGGGCCTGGCACCGGGGAGCTGTTTTTT.

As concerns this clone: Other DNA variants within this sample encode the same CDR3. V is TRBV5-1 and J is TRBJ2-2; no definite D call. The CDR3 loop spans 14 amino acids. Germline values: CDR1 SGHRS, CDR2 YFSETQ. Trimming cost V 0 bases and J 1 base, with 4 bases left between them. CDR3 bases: TGCGCCAGCAGCTTGGCGGGGAACACCGGGGAGCTGTTTTTT. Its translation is CASSLAGNTGELFF. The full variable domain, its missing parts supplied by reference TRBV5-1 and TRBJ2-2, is KAGVTQTPRYLIKTRGQQVTLSCSPISGHRSVSWYQQTPGQGLQFLFEYFSETQRNKGNFPGRFSGRQFSNSRSEMNVSTLELGDSALYLCASSLAGNTGELFFGEGSRLTVL.

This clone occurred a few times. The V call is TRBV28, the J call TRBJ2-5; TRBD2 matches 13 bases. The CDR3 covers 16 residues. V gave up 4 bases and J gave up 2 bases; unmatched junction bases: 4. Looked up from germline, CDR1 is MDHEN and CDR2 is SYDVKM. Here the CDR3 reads CASSSGTSGKQETQYF. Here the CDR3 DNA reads TGTGCCAGCAGTTCCGGGACTAGCGGGAAACAAGAGACCCAGTACTTC.

CDR3 bases: TGTGCCAGCGGTCCCTCCTACAATGAGCAGTTCTTC. Translated, it gives CASGPSYNEQFF. The genes are TRBV9 and TRBJ2-1, with D unclear. Germline V gene lookup returns CDR1 SGDLS and CDR2 YYNGEE. This CDR3 has 12 residues. V was shortened by 7 bases and J by 0 bases, with 5 bases between the two germline ends.

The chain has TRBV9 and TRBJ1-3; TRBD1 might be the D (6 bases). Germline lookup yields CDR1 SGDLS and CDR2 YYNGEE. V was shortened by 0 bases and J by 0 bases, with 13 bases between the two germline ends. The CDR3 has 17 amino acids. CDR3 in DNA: TGTGCCAGCAGCGTAGGGGGGCATGACCCCTCTGGAAACACCATATATTTT. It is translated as CASSVGGHDPSGNTIYF.

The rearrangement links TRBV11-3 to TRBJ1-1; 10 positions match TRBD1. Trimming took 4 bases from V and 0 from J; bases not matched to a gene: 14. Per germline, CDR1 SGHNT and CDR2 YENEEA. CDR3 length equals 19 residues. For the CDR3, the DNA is TGTGCCAGCAGCTCCCGACAGGGGGCTCCACTTAACATGAACACTGAAGCTTTCTTT. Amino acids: CASSSRQGAPLNMNTEAFF.

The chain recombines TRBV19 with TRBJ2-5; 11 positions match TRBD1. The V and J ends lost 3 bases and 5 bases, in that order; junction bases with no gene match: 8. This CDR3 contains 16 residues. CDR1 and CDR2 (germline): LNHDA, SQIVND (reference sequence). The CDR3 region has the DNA TGTGCCAGTAGTATCGGACAGGGGGCCTTAGGGGAGACCCAGTACTTC. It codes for CASSIGQGALGETQYF.

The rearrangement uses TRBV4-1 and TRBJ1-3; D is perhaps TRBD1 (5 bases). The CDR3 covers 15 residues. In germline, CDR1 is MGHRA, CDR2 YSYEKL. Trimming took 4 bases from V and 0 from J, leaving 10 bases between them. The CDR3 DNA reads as TGCGCCAGCAGCCGGGGCAGTCCCTCTGGAAACACCATATATTTT. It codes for CASSRGSPSGNTIYF.

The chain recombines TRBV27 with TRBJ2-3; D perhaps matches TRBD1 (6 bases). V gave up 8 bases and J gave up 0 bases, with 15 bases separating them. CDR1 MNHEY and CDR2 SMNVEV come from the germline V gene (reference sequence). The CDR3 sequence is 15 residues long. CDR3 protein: CASGHRTGSTDTQYF. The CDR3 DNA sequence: TGTGCCAGCGGCCATAGAACAGGGAGCACAGATACGCAGTATTTT.

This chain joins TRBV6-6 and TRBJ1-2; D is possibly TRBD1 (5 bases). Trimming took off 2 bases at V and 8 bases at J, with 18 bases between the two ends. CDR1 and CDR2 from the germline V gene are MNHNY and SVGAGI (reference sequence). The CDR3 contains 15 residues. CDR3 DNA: TGTGCCAGCAGTTACGGGGGGACGATCCGGGAGGGCTACACCTTC. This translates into CASSYGGTIREGYTF.

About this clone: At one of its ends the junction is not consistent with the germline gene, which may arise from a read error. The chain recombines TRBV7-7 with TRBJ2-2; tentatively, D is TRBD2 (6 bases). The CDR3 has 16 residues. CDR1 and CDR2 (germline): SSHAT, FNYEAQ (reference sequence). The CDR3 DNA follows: TGTGCTAGCAGCTCCCTGGGGGGTGGTGACACCGGGGAGCTGTTTTTT. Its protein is CASSSLGGGDTGELFF.

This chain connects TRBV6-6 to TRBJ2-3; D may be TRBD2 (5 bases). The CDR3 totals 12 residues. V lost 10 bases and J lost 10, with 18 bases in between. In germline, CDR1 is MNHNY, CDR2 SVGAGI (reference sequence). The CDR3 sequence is CATNWVGDSQYF. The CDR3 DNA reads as TGTGCCACCAACTGGGTGGGAGACTCGCAGTATTTT.

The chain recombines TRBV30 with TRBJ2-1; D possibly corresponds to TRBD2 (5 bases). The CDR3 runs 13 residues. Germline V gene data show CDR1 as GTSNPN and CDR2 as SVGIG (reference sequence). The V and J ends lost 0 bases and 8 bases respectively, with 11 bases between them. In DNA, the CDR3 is TGTGCCTGGAGTGTACTGAAGGACTATGAGCAGTTCTTC. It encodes CAWSVLKDYEQFF. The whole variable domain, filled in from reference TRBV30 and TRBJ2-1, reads SQTIHQWPATLVQPVGSPLSLECTVEGTSNPNLYWYRQAAGRGLQLLFYSVGIGQISSEVPQNLSASRPQDRQFILSSKKLLLSDSGFYLCAWSVLKDYEQFFGPGTRLTVL.

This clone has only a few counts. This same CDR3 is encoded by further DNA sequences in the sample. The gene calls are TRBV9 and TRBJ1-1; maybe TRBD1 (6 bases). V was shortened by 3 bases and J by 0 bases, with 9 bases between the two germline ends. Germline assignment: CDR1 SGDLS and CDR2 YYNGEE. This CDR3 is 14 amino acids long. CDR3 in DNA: TGTGCCAGCAGCGCCACAGGGATGAACACTGAAGCTTTCTTT. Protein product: CASSATGMNTEAFF.

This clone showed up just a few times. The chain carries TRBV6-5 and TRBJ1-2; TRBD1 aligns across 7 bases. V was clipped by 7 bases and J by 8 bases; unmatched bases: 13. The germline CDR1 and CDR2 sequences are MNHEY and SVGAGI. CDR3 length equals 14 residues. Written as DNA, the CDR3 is TGTGCCAGCAAACAGGCAGGGGGTATCTTCGGCTACACCTTC. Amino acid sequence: CASKQAGGIFGYTF.

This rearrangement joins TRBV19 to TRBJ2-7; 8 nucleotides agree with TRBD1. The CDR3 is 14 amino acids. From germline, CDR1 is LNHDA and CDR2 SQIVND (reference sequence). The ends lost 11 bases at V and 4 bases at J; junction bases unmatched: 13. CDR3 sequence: CASKKGQGTYEQYF. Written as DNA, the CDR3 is TGTGCCTCAAAGAAAGGACAGGGCACTTACGAGCAGTACTTC.